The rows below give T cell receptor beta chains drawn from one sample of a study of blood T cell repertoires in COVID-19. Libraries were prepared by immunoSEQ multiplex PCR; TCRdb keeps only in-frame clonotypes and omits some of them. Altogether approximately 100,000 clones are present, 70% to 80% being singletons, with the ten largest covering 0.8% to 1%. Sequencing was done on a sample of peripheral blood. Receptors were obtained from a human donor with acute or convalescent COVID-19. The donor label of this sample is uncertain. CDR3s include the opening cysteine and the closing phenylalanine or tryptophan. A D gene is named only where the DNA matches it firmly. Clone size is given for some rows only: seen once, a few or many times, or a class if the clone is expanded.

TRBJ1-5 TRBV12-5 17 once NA CASGLRVWTDPGQPQHF TGTGCTAGTGGTTTGAGGGTTTGGACAGACCCCGGTCAGCCCCAGCATTTT
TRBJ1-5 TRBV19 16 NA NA CASSPRPRGAIQPQHF TGTGCCAGTAGTCCCCGACCCCGGGGAGCTATTCAGCCCCAGCATTTT
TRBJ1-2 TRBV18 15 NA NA CASSPPSVLLSGYTF TGTGCCAGCTCACCACCGTCCGTACTGCTCTCCGGCTACACCTTC
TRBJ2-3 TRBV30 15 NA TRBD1 CAWSVLDRGADTQYF TGTGCCTGGAGCGTACTCGACAGGGGAGCAGATACGCAGTATTTT
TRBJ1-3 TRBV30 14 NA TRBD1 CAWSVEGAENTIYF TGTGCCTGGAGTGTTGAGGGGGCCGAAAACACCATATATTTT
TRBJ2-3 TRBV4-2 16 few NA CASSGIPGDGADTQYF TGTGCCAGCAGCGGAATTCCGGGGGATGGAGCAGATACGCAGTATTTT
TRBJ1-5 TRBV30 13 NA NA CAWALGGNQPQHF TGTGCCTGGGCACTTGGTGGCAATCAGCCCCAGCATTTT
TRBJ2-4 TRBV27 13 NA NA CASSLSRWNIQYF TGTGCCAGCAGTTTATCGCGGTGGAACATTCAGTACTTC
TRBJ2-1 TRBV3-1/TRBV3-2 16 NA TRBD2 CASSQGGAGVYNEQFF TGTGCCAGCAGCCAAGGAGGAGCGGGGGTGTACAATGAGCAGTTCTTC
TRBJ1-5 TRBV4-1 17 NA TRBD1 CASSQDPPGGMDQPQHF TGCGCCAGCAGCCAAGATCCGCCAGGGGGTATGGATCAGCCCCAGCATTTT
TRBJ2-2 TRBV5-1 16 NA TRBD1 CASSPLWDSYTGELFF TGCGCCAGCAGCCCATTGTGGGACAGCTACACCGGGGAGCTGTTTTTT
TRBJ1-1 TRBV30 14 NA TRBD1 CAWTAPRDRGEAFF TGTGCCTGGACAGCGCCCCGGGACAGGGGTGAAGCTTTCTTT
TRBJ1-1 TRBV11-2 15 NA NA CASSLAGGGWTEAFF TGTGCCAGCAGCTTAGCGGGCGGGGGGTGGACTGAAGCTTTCTTT
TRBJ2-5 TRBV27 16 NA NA CASRVRYTGLTETQYF TGTGCCAGCAGGGTGCGATATACAGGGCTGACGGAGACCCAGTACTTC
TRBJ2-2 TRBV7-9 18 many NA CASSSGSAEGSTRGELFF TGTGCCAGCAGCTCAGGAAGTGCGGAGGGGTCTACCCGGGGGGAGCTGTTTTTT
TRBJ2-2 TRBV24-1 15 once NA CATSAQTRGTGELFF TGTGCCACCAGTGCACAAACGCGAGGCACCGGGGAGCTGTTTTTT
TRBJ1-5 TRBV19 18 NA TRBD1 CASSRGTGGYYSNQPQHF TGTGCCAGTAGTCGGGGAACAGGGGGTTACTATAGCAATCAGCCCCAGCATTTT
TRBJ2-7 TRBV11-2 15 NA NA CASSLMPGPAYEQYF TGTGCCAGCAGCTTAATGCCGGGTCCGGCCTACGAGCAGTACTTC
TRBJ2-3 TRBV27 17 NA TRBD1 CASSFRPARTGIDTQYF TGTGCCAGCAGTTTTCGACCGGCTCGGACAGGGATAGATACGCAGTATTTT
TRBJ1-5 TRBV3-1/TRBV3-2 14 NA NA CASSLGTSNQPQHF TGTGCCAGCAGCCTAGGGACAAGCAATCAGCCCCAGCATTTT
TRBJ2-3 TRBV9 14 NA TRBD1 CASSVRTGGDTQYF TGTGCCAGCAGCGTAAGGACAGGGGGAGATACGCAGTATTTT
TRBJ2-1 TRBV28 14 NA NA CASSRVSSYNEQFF TGTGCCAGCTCCCGGGTTAGTTCCTACAATGAGCAGTTCTTC
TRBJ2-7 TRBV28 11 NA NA CASRGVYEQYF TGTGCCAGCAGAGGGGTCTACGAGCAGTACTTC
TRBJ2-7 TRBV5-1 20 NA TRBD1 CASSLKAGWGTENKAYEQYF TGCGCCAGCAGCTTGAAGGCGGGCTGGGGGACAGAGAATAAAGCCTACGAGCAGTACTTC
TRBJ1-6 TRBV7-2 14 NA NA CASQGRFRNSPLHF TGTGCCAGCCAGGGGCGCTTCCGTAATTCACCCCTCCACTTT